A single sample is the source of the 15 T cell receptor beta chains below, sequenced in a study of cytomegalovirus exposure and HLA in healthy donors. This PCR relied on a set of 60 Vbeta primers and 13 Jbeta primers. The protocol was immunoSEQ multiplex PCR, while the TCRdb copy is restricted to in-frame clones and leaves out a portion. The sample carries approximately 170,000 clones, 85% recorded once. Material: PBMCs. The receptors derive from a boy younger than 10 in good health and CMV-seronegative.

The genes are TRBV6-1 and TRBJ2-7, with 9 bases that match TRBD1. Losses at the gene ends were 5 bases for V and 4 bases for J; bases not matched to a gene: 9. The CDR3 is 15 residues long. Per germline, CDR1 MNHNS and CDR2 SASEGT. CDR3 bases: TGTGCCAGCAGTTCACCGGGACAGGGAGTTTACGAGCAGTACGTC. This translates into CASSSPGQGVYEQYV.

The V and J genes are TRBV10-3 and TRBJ2-3, with TRBD2 matching 11 bases. Germline loops: CDR1 ENHRY, CDR2 SYGVKD. Trimming took 5 bases from V and 1 from J; bases not matched to a gene: 5. CDR3 length: 16 residues. CDR3 DNA: TGTGCCATCAGTAACCTAGCGGGAGGTGGCACAGATACGCAGTATTTT. Encoded protein: CAISNLAGGGTDTQYF.

This chain links TRBV6-5 with TRBJ1-1, with D hard to call. The V and J ends lost 5 bases and 2 bases respectively, with 9 bases between them. CDR3 length: 13 amino acids. Germline CDR1 reads MNHEY; CDR2 reads SVGAGI. This CDR3 reads CASSEMANTEAFF. CDR3 DNA sequence: TGTGCCAGCAGTGAAATGGCTAACACTGAAGCTTTCTTT.

The chain recombines TRBV28 with TRBJ1-5; 7 bases line up with TRBD1. Germline V lookup: CDR1 MDHEN, CDR2 SYDVKM. The CDR3 is made up of 15 amino acids. Losses at the gene ends were 2 bases for V and 6 bases for J; bases not matched to a gene: 7. In DNA, the CDR3 is TGTGCCAGCAGTTTAAGTGACAGGGAAGGTCAGCCCCAGCATTTT. Residues: CASSLSDREGQPQHF.

This clone was seen once. The rearrangement uses TRBV7-3 and TRBJ2-3, with 8 nucleotides matching TRBD2. Germline CDR1 and CDR2: SGHTA and FQGTGA. The CDR3 is 16 residues long. With 2 bases clipped from V and 4 bases from J, the junction kept 8 bases outside the gene matches. CDR3: CASSLSGGRRPDTQYF. In DNA, the CDR3 is TGTGCCAGCAGCTTATCGGGGGGGAGAAGGCCAGATACGCAGTATTTT. The entire variable domain, with the rest obtained from reference TRBV7-3 and TRBJ2-3, is as follows: GAGVSQTPSNKVTEKGKYVELRCDPISGHTALYWYRQSLGQGPEFLIYFQGTGAADDSGLPNDRFFAVRPEGSVSTLKIQRTERGDSAVYLCASSLSGGRRPDTQYFGPGTRLTVL.

The chain carries TRBV5-6 and TRBJ2-7; D is uncertain. Trimming cost V 0 bases and J 8 bases, with 6 bases left between them. Germline CDR1 is SGHDT and CDR2 is YYEEEE. The CDR3 is 11 amino acids. Here the CDR3 reads CASSLGSQQYV. The CDR3 nucleotides read TGTGCCAGCAGCTTGGGGTCACAGCAGTACGTC.

The chain has TRBV28 and TRBJ1-2; D ambiguous. V was cut by 3 bases and J by 0 bases, with 11 bases left in between. This CDR3 comprises 15 residues. Germline V lookup: CDR1 MDHEN, CDR2 SYDVKM. CDR3 loop: CASSLSGTANYGYTF. CDR3 nucleotides: TGTGCCAGCAGTTTGTCAGGCACCGCTAACTATGGCTACACCTTC.

V gene TRBV5-8 combines with J gene TRBJ1-1, with unresolved D. The CDR3 covers 12 residues. Trimming cost V 4 bases and J 3 bases, with 7 bases left between them. Germline values: CDR1 SGHTS, CDR2 YDEGEE. The CDR3 sequence: CASSPSYTEAFF. CDR3 in DNA: TGTGCCAGCAGCCCCAGTTACACTGAAGCTTTCTTT.

The CDR3 sequence is CASSVRVRSYNSPLHF. Here the CDR3 DNA reads TGTGCCAGCAGCGTCAGGGTCCGCTCCTATAATTCACCCCTCCACTTT. The chain is built from TRBV7-2 and TRBJ1-6; perhaps TRBD1 as D (5 bases). Germline-derived CDR1 and CDR2 are SGHTA and FQGNSA. This CDR3 region has 16 residues. V was shortened by 5 bases and J by 0 bases, with 11 bases between the two germline ends.

The rearrangement joins TRBV5-1 to TRBJ2-3; TRBD2 matches at 7 bases. Germline assignment: CDR1 SGHRS and CDR2 YFSETQ. V shed 0 bases and J 6 bases; nucleotides not matched to a gene: 4. The CDR3 length is 14 residues. The CDR3 region has the DNA TGCGCCAGCAGCTTGGTCACTAGCGCCGATACGCAGTATTTT. Its translation: CASSLVTSADTQYF.

This sequence joins TRBV23-1 and TRBJ2-7, with TRBD2 as a possible D gene (6 bases). TRBV23-1 is given ORF status, its function remaining uncertain. Trimming stripped 2 bases from V and 1 base from J, with 12 bases between. The CDR3 runs to 15 residues. The CDR3 protein is CASSQLGLLSYEQYV. CDR3 coding DNA: TGCGCCAGCAGTCAACTGGGACTCCTATCCTACGAGCAGTACGTC.

The V gene is TRBV9, the J gene TRBJ2-1; 8 nucleotides agree with TRBD2. The J segment lost 0 bases and the V segment lost 0 bases, leaving 5 bases of the junction unmatched. Germline CDR1 and CDR2: SGDLS and YYNGEE. The CDR3 has 17 amino acids. The CDR3 reads CASSVGGLGSSYNEQFF. Written as DNA, the CDR3 is TGTGCCAGCAGCGTAGGGGGACTAGGGAGCTCCTACAATGAGCAGTTCTTC.

J is TRBJ2-1 and V is TRBV5-6, with 7 nucleotides matching TRBD1. J lost 0 bases, V lost 4 bases, and 10 bases had no gene match. Germline-derived CDR1 and CDR2 are SGHDT and YYEEEE. The CDR3 is 17 residues long. CDR3 DNA sequence: TGTGCCAGCAGCCGTGAACAGGGGTTCGGCTCCTACAATGAGCAGTTCTTC. Translation: CASSREQGFGSYNEQFF.

J is TRBJ2-4 and V is TRBV2; 8 bases fit TRBD1. Germline V gene sequence: CDR1 SNHLY, CDR2 FYNNEI. V shed 6 bases, J shed 12 bases, and the junction held 10 bases outside the gene matches. The CDR3 sequence is 13 residues long. Here the CDR3 reads CASRLTGGIDQYF. CDR3 bases: TGTGCCAGCAGGCTAACAGGGGGGATTGATCAGTACTTC.

This chain joins TRBV11-3 and TRBJ2-1, with TRBD2 as a possible D gene (5 bases). This CDR3 comprises 12 residues. Germline CDR1 and CDR2: SGHNT and YENEEA. The V end was cut by 5 bases, the J end by 10 bases, with 12 bases between. In nucleotides, the CDR3 is TGTGCCAGCAGCCAGAGGACGGGGGAGCAGTTCTTC. Protein product: CASSQRTGEQFF. The whole variable domain, filled in from reference TRBV11-3 and TRBJ2-1, reads EAGVVQSPRYKIIEKKQPVAFWCNPISGHNTLYWYLQNLGQGPELLIRYENEEAVDDSQLPKDRFSAERLKGVDSTLKIQPAELGDSAVYLCASSQRTGEQFFGPGTRLTVL.